These 22 T cell receptor beta chains share one sample of origin, sequenced in a study of T cell changes during pregnancy in multiple sclerosis. The assay was immunoSEQ multiplex PCR, and TCRdb's table has in-frame clones only and misses some. The table records about 36,000 clones, around 91% of them present only once. This specimen was CD4+ T cells from peripheral blood mononuclear cells, taken in the second trimester of pregnancy. All receptors come from a female donor in good health, enrolled as a control in a pregnancy study.

The chain employs TRBV30 and TRBJ2-3; 7 bases map to TRBD2. CDR1 and CDR2 (germline): GTSNPN, SVGIG (reference sequence). With 5 bases clipped from V and 4 bases from J, the junction kept 12 bases outside the gene matches. This CDR3 is 15 amino acids long. The CDR3 protein is CAWGGDFGRADTQYF. The CDR3, as DNA: TGTGCCTGGGGGGGGGATTTTGGGCGCGCAGATACGCAGTATTTT.

The chain couples TRBV28 to TRBJ2-2; 10 bases fit TRBD1. CDR3 length: 16 residues. Germline V gives CDR1 MDHEN, CDR2 SYDVKM. After removal of 4 bases from V and 6 bases from J, the junction contained 8 bases not matched to a gene. The CDR3 reads CASSSPGTGAAGELFF. As DNA, the CDR3 is TGTGCCAGCAGTTCGCCCGGGACAGGGGCGGCCGGGGAGCTGTTTTTT.

This chain joins TRBV18 and TRBJ1-2, with D unresolved. Trimming pared 3 bases from V and 2 bases from J, leaving 13 bases between. CDR3 size: 15 residues. The germline V gene encodes CDR1 KGHSH and CDR2 LQKENI. The CDR3 region is CASSPLERLNYGYTF. The CDR3, as DNA: TGTGCCAGCTCACCGCTGGAGCGACTAAACTATGGCTACACCTTC. The full variable domain, its missing parts supplied by reference TRBV18 and TRBJ1-2, is NAGVMQNPRHLVRRRGQEARLRCSPMKGHSHVYWYRQLPEEGLKFMVYLQKENIIDESGMPKERFSAEFPKEGPSILRIQQVVRGDSAAYFCASSPLERLNYGYTFGSGTRLTVV.

The V call is TRBV11-3, the J call TRBJ2-3; D remains ambiguous. The germline V and J ends were trimmed by 5 bases and 1 base, with 10 bases remaining between them. This CDR3 spans 14 amino acids. CDR1 is SGHNT, CDR2 YENEEA, per germline. The CDR3 region has the DNA TGTGCCAGCAGCCCGACTCGGGGCACAGATACGCAGTATTTT. It translates to CASSPTRGTDTQYF.

The chain combines TRBV11-2 with TRBJ2-7; D may be TRBD2 (6 bases). The CDR3 extends over 13 amino acids. Trimming cost V 3 bases and J 3 bases, with 9 bases left between them. The germline CDR1 and CDR2 sequences are SGHAT and FQNNGV. The CDR3 here is CASSFTGDYEQYF. CDR3 in DNA: TGTGCCAGCAGCTTCACGGGGGACTACGAGCAGTACTTC.

The chain's CDR3 is CATPSFNTGELFF. In nucleotides, the CDR3 is TGTGCCACCCCCTCCTTCAACACCGGGGAGCTGTTTTTT. The V and J genes are TRBV6-1 and TRBJ2-2; D is unclear. Germline CDR1 MNHNS, CDR2 SASEGT. The CDR3 is 13 amino acids. V lost 10 bases to trimming and J lost 2 bases, with 11 bases between them.

The V and J genes are TRBV6-6 and TRBJ2-1; TRBD1 agrees at 9 bases. Germline lookup yields CDR1 MNHNY and CDR2 SVGAGI (reference sequence). The CDR3 totals 13 residues. Trimming removed 6 bases from V and 8 bases from J; junction bases left unmatched: 5. The CDR3 loop is CASRIQGADEQFF. For the CDR3, the DNA is TGTGCCAGCAGGATACAGGGGGCGGATGAGCAGTTCTTC.

The chain uses TRBV2 and TRBJ1-1, with D unclear. The CDR3 runs 13 residues. The ends were cut back, 1 base at V and 4 bases at J, with 7 bases in the middle. Germline CDR1 reads SNHLY; CDR2 reads FYNNEI. CDR3 in amino acids: CASSEGQSTEAFF. Here the CDR3 DNA reads TGTGCCAGCAGTGAAGGACAATCCACTGAAGCTTTCTTT.

V and J are TRBV19 and TRBJ2-5; possible D gene TRBD1, 6 bases. The CDR3 length is 15 residues. Germline V gives CDR1 LNHDA, CDR2 SQIVND (reference sequence). V was cut by 3 bases and J by 3 bases, with 14 bases left in between. The CDR3 DNA is TGTGCCAGTAGTATCGGCCACGACAGGAAAGAGACCCAGTACTTC. It yields the protein CASSIGHDRKETQYF.

This clone was seen once. The J gene is TRBJ2-5, the V gene TRBV27, with 11 bases that match TRBD1. The V gene's germline CDR1 is MNHEY and CDR2 SMNVEV (reference sequence). This CDR3 has 15 residues. J lost 3 bases, V lost 6 bases, and 6 bases had no gene match. The DNA of the CDR3 is TGTGCCAGCAGGATGTGGACAGGGGGCAAAGAGACCCAGTACTTC. This sequence encodes CASRMWTGGKETQYF.

Only a few counts were recorded for this clone. The chain employs TRBV10-3 and TRBJ2-1; 12 bases are a match to TRBD2. This CDR3 comprises 15 residues. Germline CDR1 ENHRY, CDR2 SYGVKD. Losses at the gene ends were 0 bases for V and 9 bases for J; bases not matched to a gene: 3. CDR3 sequence (DNA): TGTGCCATCAGTGAGTCGCGACTAGCGGGAGCTGAGCAGTTCTTC. Its protein is CAISESRLAGAEQFF.

This clone was found once. The CDR3 DNA reads as TGTGCCAGCAGCCAAAACAGGGAAGCTTCGGGAAACACCATATATTTT. Translation: CASSQNREASGNTIYF. The V call is TRBV5-4, the J call TRBJ1-3; a weak D match, TRBD1 (6 bases). Deletions cut 4 bases from V and 4 bases from J, with 18 bases between. CDR3 length equals 16 residues. Germline loops: CDR1 SGHNT, CDR2 YYREEE (reference sequence).

V is TRBV6-6 and J is TRBJ1-1; no definite D call. CDR3 length: 13 residues. Trimming cost V 2 bases and J 7 bases, with 11 bases left between them. Germline V gene sequence: CDR1 MNHNY, CDR2 SVGAGI (reference sequence). The CDR3 DNA sequence: TGTGCCAGCAGTTACGACGGGGAGATTGAAGCTTTCTTT. It yields the protein CASSYDGEIEAFF.

This clone was found once. CDR3 in amino acids: CASSQRQLNSNQPQHF. The CDR3 DNA is TGCGCCAGCAGCCAAAGACAGCTAAATAGCAATCAGCCCCAGCATTTT. This chain joins TRBV4-1 and TRBJ1-5; possibly TRBD1 for D (5 bases). Germline CDR1 is MGHRA and CDR2 is YSYEKL. The V gene lost 2 bases and the J gene lost 0 bases, with 11 bases spanning the gap. The CDR3 sequence is 16 residues long.

The chain employs TRBV5-4 and TRBJ2-1, with D maybe TRBD2 (5 bases). Trimming pared 0 bases from V and 4 bases from J, leaving 14 bases between. This CDR3 contains 16 residues. Germline loops: CDR1 SGHNT, CDR2 YYREEE (reference sequence). CDR3 DNA: TGTGCCAGCAGCTTGGAGGGAGTTACGCCTTACAATGAGCAGTTCTTC. Its translation is CASSLEGVTPYNEQFF.

J is TRBJ1-4 and V is TRBV15; D perhaps matches TRBD1 (5 bases). In germline, CDR1 is LNHNV, CDR2 YYDKDF (reference sequence). The germline V and J ends were trimmed by 0 bases and 7 bases, with 12 bases remaining between them. This CDR3 comprises 15 residues. This CDR3 is CATSRDLRGGEKLFF. In nucleotides, the CDR3 is TGTGCCACCAGCAGAGATCTGAGGGGAGGTGAAAAACTGTTTTTT.

In its sample, this clone was seen once. The rearrangement uses TRBV29-1 and TRBJ1-5; D is unclear. CDR3 length: 15 residues. Germline V gene lookup returns CDR1 SQVTM and CDR2 ANQGSEA. Trimming cost V 7 bases and J 1 base, with 17 bases left between them. The CDR3 bases are TGCAGCGACCTACAGAGGGATGGAAGCAATCAGCCCCAGCATTTT. It yields the protein CSDLQRDGSNQPQHF.

The chain joins TRBV5-6 to TRBJ1-1; tentative D call: TRBD1 (5 bases). This CDR3 contains 16 residues. Trimming pared 4 bases from V and 0 bases from J, leaving 16 bases between. The V gene's germline CDR1 is SGHDT and CDR2 YYEEEE. CDR3 loop: CASSPFPPTVNTEAFF. The DNA for the CDR3 is TGTGCCAGCAGCCCCTTCCCTCCGACAGTGAACACTGAAGCTTTCTTT.

CDR3 nucleotides: TGTGCCAGCAGCCGAGTTAGCAGGGTCTGGGGTGGCTACACCTTC. This gives the protein CASSRVSRVWGGYTF. The J gene is TRBJ1-2, the V gene TRBV5-6, with TRBD1 as a possible D gene (5 bases). The CDR3 contains 15 residues. Germline V gene sequence: CDR1 SGHDT, CDR2 YYEEEE. Trimming removed 4 bases at V and 7 bases at J, with 20 bases between.

V and J are TRBV11-3 and TRBJ2-2; D is unclear. Deletions cut 3 bases from V and 0 bases from J, with 5 bases between. The V gene's germline CDR1 is SGHNT and CDR2 YENEEA. This CDR3 contains 14 residues. Written as DNA, the CDR3 is TGTGCCAGCAGCTTCTTCCCGAACACCGGGGAGCTGTTTTTT. Translating it yields CASSFFPNTGELFF.

Judged by abundance, this clone is medium-sized. The chain has TRBV5-1 and TRBJ1-3; 7 bases are shared with TRBD1. This CDR3 spans 14 amino acids. Germline V lookup: CDR1 SGHRS, CDR2 YFSETQ. V was clipped by 4 bases and J by 3 bases; unmatched bases: 4. The CDR3 loop is CASSITGDGNTIYF. Here the CDR3 DNA reads TGCGCCAGCAGCATTACAGGGGATGGAAACACCATATATTTT.

V gene TRBV15 combines with J gene TRBJ2-1; D gene uncertain. There are 14 residues in the CDR3. Germline CDR1 LNHNV, CDR2 YYDKDF (reference sequence). V lost 0 bases to trimming and J lost 9 bases, with 12 bases between them. CDR3 region: CATSRDSRASEQFF. The CDR3 DNA is TGTGCCACCAGCAGAGACTCGCGTGCGAGTGAGCAGTTCTTC.